This TCR beta chain is from a study of HIV-infected children after antiretroviral therapy interruption. Unique molecular identifiers were included in an RNA-based 3' RACE TCR library. Via MiXCR, TCRdb re-called the 3' RACE reads, giving one row per CDR3 protein. This table has about 89,000 distinct CDR3 sequences, less than 7% appearing once. Treatment denoted: PENTA 11 planned treatment interruption arm or continuous ART arm. CDR3 length: 11 residues. With 4 bases clipped from V and 10 bases from J, the junction kept 4 bases outside the gene matches. Germline V gives CDR1 GTSNPN, CDR2 SVGIG (reference sequence). This clonotype appeared many times.

The chain couples TRBV30 to TRBJ2-1, with 7 nucleotides matching TRBD2. The source was CD45RA+ CD4+ T cells from PBMCs, pooled from several time points, collected from a donor given antiretroviral therapy, either interrupted or continuous. As to subset: naive CD4+ CD45RA+ CD45RO- T cells. This clonotype originated in a pool of human donors with HIV. CDR3 nucleotide sequence: TGTGCCTGGAAGGTTAGCGGGGAGCAGTTCTTC. Its translation: CAWKVSGEQFF.